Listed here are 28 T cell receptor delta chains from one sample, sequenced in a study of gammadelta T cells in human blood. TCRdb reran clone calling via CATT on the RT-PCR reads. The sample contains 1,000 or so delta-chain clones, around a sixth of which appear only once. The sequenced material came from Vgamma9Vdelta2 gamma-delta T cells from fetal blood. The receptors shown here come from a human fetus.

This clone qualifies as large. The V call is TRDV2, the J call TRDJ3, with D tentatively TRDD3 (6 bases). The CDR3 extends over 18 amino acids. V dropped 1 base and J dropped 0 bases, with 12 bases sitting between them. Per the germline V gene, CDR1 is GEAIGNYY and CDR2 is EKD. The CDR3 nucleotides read TGTGCCTGTGACACTGGGGGGACTTACTCCTGGGACACCCGACAGATGTTTTTC. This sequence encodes CACDTGGTYSWDTRQMFF.

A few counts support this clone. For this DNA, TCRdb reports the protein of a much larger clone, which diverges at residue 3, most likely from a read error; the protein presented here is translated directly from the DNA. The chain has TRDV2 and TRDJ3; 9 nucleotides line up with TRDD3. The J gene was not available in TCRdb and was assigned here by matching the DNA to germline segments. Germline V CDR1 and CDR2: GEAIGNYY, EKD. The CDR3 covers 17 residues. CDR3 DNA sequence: TGTGCCGGTGACGTACTGGGGGACCCCTGGGACACCCGACAGATGTTTTTC. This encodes CAGDVLGDPWDTRQMFF.

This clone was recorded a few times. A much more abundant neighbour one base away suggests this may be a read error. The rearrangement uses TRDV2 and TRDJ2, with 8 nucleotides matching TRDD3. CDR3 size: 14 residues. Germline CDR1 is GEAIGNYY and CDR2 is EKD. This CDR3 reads CACDKWGMTALLFF. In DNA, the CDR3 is TGTGCCTGTGACAAATGGGGGATGACAGCACTACTCTTCTTT.

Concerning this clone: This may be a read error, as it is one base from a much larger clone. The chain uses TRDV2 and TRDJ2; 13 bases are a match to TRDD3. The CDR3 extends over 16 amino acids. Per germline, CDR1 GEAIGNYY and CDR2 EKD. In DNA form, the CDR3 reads TGTGCCTATGACATACTGGGGGATACGCTGACAGCACAACTCTTCTTT. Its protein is CAYDILGDTLTAQLFF.

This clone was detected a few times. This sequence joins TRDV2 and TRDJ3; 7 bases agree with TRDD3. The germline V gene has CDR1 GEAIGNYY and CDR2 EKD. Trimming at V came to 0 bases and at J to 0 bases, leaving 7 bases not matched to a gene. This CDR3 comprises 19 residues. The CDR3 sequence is CACDTVAGGSSWDTRQMFF. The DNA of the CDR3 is TGTGCCTGTGACACCGTCGCTGGGGGTAGCTCCTGGGACACCCGACAGATGTTTTTC.

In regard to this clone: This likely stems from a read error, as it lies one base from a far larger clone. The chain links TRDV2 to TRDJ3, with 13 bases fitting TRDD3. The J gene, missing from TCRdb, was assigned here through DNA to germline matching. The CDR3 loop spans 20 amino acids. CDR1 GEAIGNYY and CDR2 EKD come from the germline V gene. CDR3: CACDTSTGGYGSWDTRQMFF. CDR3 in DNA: TGTGCCTGTGACACTTCAACTGGGGGATACGGCTCCTGGGACACTCGACAGATGTTTTTC.

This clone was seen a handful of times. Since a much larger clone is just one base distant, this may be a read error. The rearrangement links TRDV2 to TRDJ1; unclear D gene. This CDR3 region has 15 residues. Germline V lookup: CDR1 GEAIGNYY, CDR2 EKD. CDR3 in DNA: TGTGCCTCTGACACCGGCGGGAGGGGCCAACACAAACTCATCTTT. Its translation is CASDTGGRGQHKLIF.

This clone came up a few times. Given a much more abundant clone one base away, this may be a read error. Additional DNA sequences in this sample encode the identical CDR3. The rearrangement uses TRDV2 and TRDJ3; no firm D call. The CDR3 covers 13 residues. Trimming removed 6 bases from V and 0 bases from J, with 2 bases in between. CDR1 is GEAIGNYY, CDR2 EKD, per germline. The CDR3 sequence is CACNSWDTRQMFF. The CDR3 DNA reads TGTGCCTGTAACTCCTGGGACACCCGACAGATGTTTTTC.

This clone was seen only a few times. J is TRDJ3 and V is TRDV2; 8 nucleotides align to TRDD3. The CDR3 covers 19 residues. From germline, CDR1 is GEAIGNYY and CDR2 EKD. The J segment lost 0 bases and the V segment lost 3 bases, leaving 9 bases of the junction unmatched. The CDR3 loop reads CACDSVLGAVSWDTRQMFF. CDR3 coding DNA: TGTGCCTGTGACTCCGTACTGGGGGCCGTCTCCTGGGACACCCGACAGATGTTTTTC.

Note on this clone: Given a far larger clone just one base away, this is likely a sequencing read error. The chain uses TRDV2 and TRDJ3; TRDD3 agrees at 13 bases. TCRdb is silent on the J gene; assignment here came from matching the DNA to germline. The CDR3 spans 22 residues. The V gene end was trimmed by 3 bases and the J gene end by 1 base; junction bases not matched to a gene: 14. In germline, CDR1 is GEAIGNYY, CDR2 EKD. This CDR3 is CACDSLLGDTRGNSWDTRQMFF. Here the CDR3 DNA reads TGTGCCTGTGACTCCTTACTGGGGGATACGCGAGGGAATTCCTGGGACACCCGACAGATGTTTTTC.

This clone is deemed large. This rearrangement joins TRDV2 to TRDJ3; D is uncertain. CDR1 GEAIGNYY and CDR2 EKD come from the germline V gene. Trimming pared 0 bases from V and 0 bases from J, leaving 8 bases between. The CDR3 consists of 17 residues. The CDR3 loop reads CACDTVWSSWDTRQMFF. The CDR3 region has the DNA TGTGCCTGTGACACCGTGTGGAGCTCCTGGGACACCCGACAGATGTTTTTC.

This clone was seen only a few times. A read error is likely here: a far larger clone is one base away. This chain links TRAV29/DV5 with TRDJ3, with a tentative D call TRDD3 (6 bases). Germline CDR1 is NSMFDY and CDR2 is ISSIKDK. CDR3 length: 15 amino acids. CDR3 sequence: CARGGPSWDTRQMFF. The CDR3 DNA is TGTGCTCGTGGGGGGCCCTCCTGGGACACCCGACAGATGTTTTTC.

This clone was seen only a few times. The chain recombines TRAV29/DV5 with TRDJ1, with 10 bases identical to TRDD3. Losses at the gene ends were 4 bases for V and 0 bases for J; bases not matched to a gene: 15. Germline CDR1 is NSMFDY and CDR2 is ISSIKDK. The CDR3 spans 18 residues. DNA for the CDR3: TGTGCAGCAGGTATGGACCTACTGGGGGATGCGTACACCGATAAACTCATCTTT. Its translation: CAAGMDLLGDAYTDKLIF.

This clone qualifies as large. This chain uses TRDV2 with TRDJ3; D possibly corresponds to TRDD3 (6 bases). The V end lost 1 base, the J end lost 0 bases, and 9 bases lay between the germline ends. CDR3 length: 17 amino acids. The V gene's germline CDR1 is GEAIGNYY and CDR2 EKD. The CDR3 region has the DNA TGTGCCTGTGACACTGGGGGCCGCTCCTGGGACACCCGACAGATGTTTTTC. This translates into CACDTGGRSWDTRQMFF.

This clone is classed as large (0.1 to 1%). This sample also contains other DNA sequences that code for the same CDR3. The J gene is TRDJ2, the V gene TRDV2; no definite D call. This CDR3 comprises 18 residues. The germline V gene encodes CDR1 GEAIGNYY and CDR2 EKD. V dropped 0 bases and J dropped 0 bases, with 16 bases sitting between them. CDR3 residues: CACDTVEGTPALTAQLFF. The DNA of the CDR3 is TGTGCCTGTGACACCGTAGAAGGGACACCAGCTTTGACAGCACAACTCTTCTTT.

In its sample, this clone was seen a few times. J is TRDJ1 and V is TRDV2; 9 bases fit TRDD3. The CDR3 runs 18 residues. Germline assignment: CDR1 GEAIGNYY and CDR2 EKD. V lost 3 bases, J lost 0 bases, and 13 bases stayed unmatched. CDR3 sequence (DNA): TGTGCCTGTGACCGTCTTGGGGGGATACCGTCTTACACCGATAAACTCATCTTT. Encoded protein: CACDRLGGIPSYTDKLIF.

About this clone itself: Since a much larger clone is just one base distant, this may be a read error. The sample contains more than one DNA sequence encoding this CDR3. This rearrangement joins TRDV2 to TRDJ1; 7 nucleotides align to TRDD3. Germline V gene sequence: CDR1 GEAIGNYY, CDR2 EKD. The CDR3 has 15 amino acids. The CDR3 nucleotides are TGTGCATGTGACACGTCCGGGGGATACACCGATAAACTCATCTTT. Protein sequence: CACDTSGGYTDKLIF.

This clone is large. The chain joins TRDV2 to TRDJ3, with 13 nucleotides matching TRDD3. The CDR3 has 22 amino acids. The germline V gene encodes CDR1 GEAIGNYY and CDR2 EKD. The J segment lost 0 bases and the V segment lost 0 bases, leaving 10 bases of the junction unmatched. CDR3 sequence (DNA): TGTGCCTGTGACACCGAAGGCAACTGGGGGATACGAAGCTCCTGGGACACCCGACAGATGTTTTTC. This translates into CACDTEGNWGIRSSWDTRQMFF.

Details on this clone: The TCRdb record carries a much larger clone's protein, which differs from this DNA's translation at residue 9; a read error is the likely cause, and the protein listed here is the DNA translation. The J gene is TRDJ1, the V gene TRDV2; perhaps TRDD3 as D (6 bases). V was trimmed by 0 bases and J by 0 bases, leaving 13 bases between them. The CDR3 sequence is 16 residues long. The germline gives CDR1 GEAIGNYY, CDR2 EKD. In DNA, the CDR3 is TGTGCCTGTGACACCCGGGGGGGAACGTACACCGATAAACTCATCTTT. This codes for CACDTRGGTYTDKLIF.

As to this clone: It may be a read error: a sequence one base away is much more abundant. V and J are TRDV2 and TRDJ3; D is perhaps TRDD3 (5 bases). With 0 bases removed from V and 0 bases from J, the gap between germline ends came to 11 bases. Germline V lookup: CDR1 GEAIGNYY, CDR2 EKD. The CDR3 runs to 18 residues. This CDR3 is CACDTSGGFSWDTRQMFF. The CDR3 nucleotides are TGTGCCTGTGACACCAGCGGGGGGTTCTCCTGGGACACCCGACAGATGTTTTTC.

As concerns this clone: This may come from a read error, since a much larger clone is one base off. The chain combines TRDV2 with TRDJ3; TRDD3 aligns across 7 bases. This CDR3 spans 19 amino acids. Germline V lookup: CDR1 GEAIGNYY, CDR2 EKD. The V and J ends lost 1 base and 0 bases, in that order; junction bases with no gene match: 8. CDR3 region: CACDTILGKSSWDTRQMFF. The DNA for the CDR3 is TGTGCCTGTGACACAATACTGGGGAAGAGCTCCTGGGACACCCGACAGATGTTTTTC.

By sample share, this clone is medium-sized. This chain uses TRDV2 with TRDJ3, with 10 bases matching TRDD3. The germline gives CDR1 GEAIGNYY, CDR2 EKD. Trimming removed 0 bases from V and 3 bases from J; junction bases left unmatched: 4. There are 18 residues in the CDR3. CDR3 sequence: CACDTISGGYWDTRQMFF. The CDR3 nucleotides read TGTGCCTGTGACACCATCTCTGGGGGATACTGGGACACCCGACAGATGTTTTTC.

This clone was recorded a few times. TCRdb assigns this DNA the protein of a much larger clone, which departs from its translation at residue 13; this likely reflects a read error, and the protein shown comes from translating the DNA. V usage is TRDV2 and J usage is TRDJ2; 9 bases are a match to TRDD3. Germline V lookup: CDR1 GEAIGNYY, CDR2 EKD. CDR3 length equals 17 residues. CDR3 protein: CACDTRLGDRATVQLFF. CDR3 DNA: TGTGCCTGTGACACAAGGCTGGGGGATCGGGCGACAGTACAACTCTTCTTT.

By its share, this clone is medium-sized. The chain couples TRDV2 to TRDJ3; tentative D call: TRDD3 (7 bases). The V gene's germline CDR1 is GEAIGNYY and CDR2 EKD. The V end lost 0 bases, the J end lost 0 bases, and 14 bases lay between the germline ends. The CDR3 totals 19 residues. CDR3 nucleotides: TGTGCCTGTGACACCGGGGGGATCCTTCCCTCCTGGGACACCCGACAGATGTTTTTC. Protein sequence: CACDTGGILPSWDTRQMFF.

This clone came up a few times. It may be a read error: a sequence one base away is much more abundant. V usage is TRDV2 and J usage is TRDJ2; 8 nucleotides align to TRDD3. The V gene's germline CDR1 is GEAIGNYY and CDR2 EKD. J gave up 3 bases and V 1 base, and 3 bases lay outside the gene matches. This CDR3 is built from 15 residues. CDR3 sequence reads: CACDTGGSVTAQLFF. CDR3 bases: TGTGCCTGTGACACTGGGGGATCTGTGACAGCACAACTCTTCTTT.

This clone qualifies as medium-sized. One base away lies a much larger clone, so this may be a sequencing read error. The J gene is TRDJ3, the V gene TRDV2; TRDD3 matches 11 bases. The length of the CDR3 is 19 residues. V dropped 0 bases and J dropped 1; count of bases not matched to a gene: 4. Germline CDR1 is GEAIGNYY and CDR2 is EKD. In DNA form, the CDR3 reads TGTGCCTGTGACACCGTACTGGGGGATAGGTCCTGGGACACCCGACAGATGTTTTTC. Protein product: CACDTVLGDRSWDTRQMFF.

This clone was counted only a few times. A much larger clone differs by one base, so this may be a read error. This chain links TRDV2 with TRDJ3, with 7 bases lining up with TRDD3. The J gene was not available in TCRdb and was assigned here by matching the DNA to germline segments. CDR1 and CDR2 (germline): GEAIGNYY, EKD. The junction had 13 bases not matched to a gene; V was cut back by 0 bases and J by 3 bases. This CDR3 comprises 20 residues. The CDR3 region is CACDTGGLGTLSWDTRQMFF. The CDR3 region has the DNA TGTGCCTGTGACACCGGAGGACTGGGGACCCTTAGCTGGGACACCCGACAGATGTTTTTC.

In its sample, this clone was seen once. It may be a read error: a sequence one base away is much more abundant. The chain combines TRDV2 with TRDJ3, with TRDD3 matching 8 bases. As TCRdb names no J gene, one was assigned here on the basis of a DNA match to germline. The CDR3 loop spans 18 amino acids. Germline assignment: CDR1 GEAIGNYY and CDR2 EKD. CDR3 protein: CACDTVLGGAWDARQMFF. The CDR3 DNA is TGTGCCTGTGACACCGTACTGGGGGGTGCCTGGGACGCCCGACAGATGTTTTTC.